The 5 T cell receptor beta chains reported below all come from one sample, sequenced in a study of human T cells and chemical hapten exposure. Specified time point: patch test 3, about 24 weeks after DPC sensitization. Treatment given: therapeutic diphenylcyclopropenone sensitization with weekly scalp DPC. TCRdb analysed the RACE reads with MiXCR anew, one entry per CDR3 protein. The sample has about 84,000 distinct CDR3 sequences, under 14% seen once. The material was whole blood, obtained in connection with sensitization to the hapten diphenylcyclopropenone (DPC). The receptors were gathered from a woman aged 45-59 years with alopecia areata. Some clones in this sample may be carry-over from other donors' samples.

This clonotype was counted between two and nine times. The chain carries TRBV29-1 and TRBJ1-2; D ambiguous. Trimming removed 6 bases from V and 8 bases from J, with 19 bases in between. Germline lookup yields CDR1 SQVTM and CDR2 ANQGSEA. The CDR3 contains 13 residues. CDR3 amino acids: CSVLLSSSGGYTF. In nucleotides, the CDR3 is TGCAGCGTCCTCCTTTCCAGCTCCGGGGGCTACACCTTC.

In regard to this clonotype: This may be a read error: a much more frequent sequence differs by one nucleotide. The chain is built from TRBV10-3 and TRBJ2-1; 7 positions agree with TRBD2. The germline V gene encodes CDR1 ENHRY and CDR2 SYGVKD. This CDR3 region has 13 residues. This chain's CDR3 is CVISGGEGNEQFF. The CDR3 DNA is TGTGTCATCAGTGGCGGGGAGGGAAATGAGCAGTTCTTC.

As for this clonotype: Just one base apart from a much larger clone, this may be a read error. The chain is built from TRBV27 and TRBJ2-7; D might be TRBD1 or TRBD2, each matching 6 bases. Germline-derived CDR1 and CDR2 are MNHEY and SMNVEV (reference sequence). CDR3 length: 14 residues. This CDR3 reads CASSFGGQRREQHF. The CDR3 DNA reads TGTGCCAGCAGTTTCGGGGGCCAGCGTCGGGAGCAGCACTTC.

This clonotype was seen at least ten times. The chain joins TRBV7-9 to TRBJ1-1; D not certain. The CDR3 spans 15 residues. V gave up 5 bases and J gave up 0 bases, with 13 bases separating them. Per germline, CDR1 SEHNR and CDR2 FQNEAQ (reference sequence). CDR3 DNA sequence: TGTGCCAGCAGCCCCAGCCGGCTGATGAACACTGAAGCTTTCTTT. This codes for CASSPSRLMNTEAFF. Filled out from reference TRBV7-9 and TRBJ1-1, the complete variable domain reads DTGVSQNPRHKITKRGQNVTFRCDPISEHNRLYWYRQTLGQGPEFLTYFQNEAQLEKSRLLSDRFSAERPKGSFSTLEIQRTEQGDSAMYLCASSPSRLMNTEAFFGQGTRLTVV.

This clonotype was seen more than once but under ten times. The CDR3 region is CASSQGPSWDEQFF. CDR3 DNA: TGTGCCAGCAGCCAAGGCCCTTCTTGGGATGAGCAGTTCTTC. The V and J genes are TRBV4-2 and TRBJ2-1; D is ambiguous. This CDR3 region has 14 residues. With 1 base removed from V and 8 bases from J, the gap between germline ends came to 12 bases. CDR1 and CDR2 from the germline V gene are LGHNA and YNFKEQ.